A single sample gave rise to the 26 T cell receptor beta chains below, sequenced in a study of cytomegalovirus exposure and HLA in healthy donors. This table comes from immunoSEQ multiplex PCR, and its TCRdb copy is limited to in-frame clones, with some not included. The sample yields approximately 160,000 clones, around four fifths seen once. The sample comprised PBMCs. Source of these receptors: a man aged 30 to 39 in good health and CMV-seropositive.

This chain links TRBV27 with TRBJ1-1; D is uncertain. The V and J ends lost 3 bases and 0 bases respectively, with 5 bases between them. The CDR3 runs 13 residues. Germline V gene lookup returns CDR1 MNHEY and CDR2 SMNVEV (reference sequence). CDR3 amino acids: CASSFGLNTEAFF. CDR3 bases: TGTGCCAGCAGTTTCGGGTTGAACACTGAAGCTTTCTTT.

This chain uses TRBV5-1 with TRBJ2-2; D perhaps matches TRBD2 (5 bases). V was shortened by 0 bases and J by 5 bases, with 14 bases between the two germline ends. From germline, CDR1 is SGHRS and CDR2 YFSETQ. The CDR3 consists of 16 residues. CDR3 loop: CASSLVSTRRTGELFF. CDR3 coding DNA: TGCGCCAGCAGCTTGGTGAGCACTAGAAGGACCGGGGAGCTGTTTTTT. Variable domain in full (rest from reference TRBV5-1 and TRBJ2-2): KAGVTQTPRYLIKTRGQQVTLSCSPISGHRSVSWYQQTPGQGLQFLFEYFSETQRNKGNFPGRFSGRQFSNSRSEMNVSTLELGDSALYLCASSLVSTRRTGELFFGEGSRLTVL.

The chain recombines TRBV5-1 with TRBJ1-2; D is possibly TRBD1 (6 bases). Per germline, CDR1 SGHRS and CDR2 YFSETQ. The CDR3 has 16 amino acids. Trimming pared 2 bases from V and 2 bases from J, leaving 16 bases between. The CDR3 loop reads CASSFPGGGRNYGYTF. CDR3 in DNA: TGCGCCAGCAGCTTCCCGGGGGGGGGCCGCAACTATGGCTACACCTTC.

This chain links TRBV19 with TRBJ1-1, with a weak D call TRBD1 (5 bases). The CDR3 has 15 amino acids. From germline, CDR1 is LNHDA and CDR2 SQIVND (reference sequence). The ends were cut back, 5 bases at V and 1 base at J, with 14 bases in the middle. CDR3 residues: CASSSLTVSNTEAFF. For the CDR3, the DNA is TGTGCCAGTAGTTCTCTGACAGTATCGAACACTGAAGCTTTCTTT.

The CDR3 DNA reads as TGTGCCAGCAGCTTCGGCAGGGCGAACACCGGGGAGCTGTTTTTT. Its translation is CASSFGRANTGELFF. The rearrangement uses TRBV13 and TRBJ2-2; maybe TRBD1 (5 bases). V was pared by 3 bases and J by 0 bases, with 8 bases between. Germline CDR1 PRHDT, CDR2 FYEKMQ (reference sequence). CDR3 size: 15 residues.

V and J are TRBV25-1 and TRBJ1-2, with D unclear. CDR1 is MGHDK, CDR2 SYGVNS, per germline. The CDR3 length is 13 residues. The germline V and J ends were trimmed by 6 bases and 6 bases, with 14 bases remaining between them. The CDR3 spells CASSQGGLNGYTF. The CDR3 DNA is TGTGCCAGCAGCCAAGGAGGGTTAAATGGCTACACCTTC.

The rearrangement links TRBV4-2 to TRBJ2-2, with a tentative D call TRBD2 (6 bases). The CDR3 is 16 amino acids. Germline-derived CDR1 and CDR2 are LGHNA and YNFKEQ. V lost 0 bases and J lost 0, with 8 bases in between. The CDR3 reads CASSQEGGTNTGELFF. The DNA for the CDR3 is TGTGCCAGCAGCCAAGAGGGCGGGACGAACACCGGGGAGCTGTTTTTT.

J is TRBJ1-2 and V is TRBV11-2; unclear D gene. This CDR3 is built from 15 residues. Germline CDR1 and CDR2: SGHAT and FQNNGV. Trimming cost V 2 bases and J 8 bases, with 18 bases left between them. The CDR3 nucleotides read TGTGCCAGCAGCTTAATGACTCGTCCGGGTTCCGGCTACACCTTC. Its protein product is CASSLMTRPGSGYTF. The entire variable domain, with the rest obtained from reference TRBV11-2 and TRBJ1-2, is as follows: EAGVAQSPRYKIIEKRQSVAFWCNPISGHATLYWYQQILGQGPKLLIQFQNNGVVDDSQLPKDRFSAERLKGVDSTLKIQPAKLEDSAVYLCASSLMTRPGSGYTFGSGTRLTVV.

V gene TRBV7-2 combines with J gene TRBJ2-1; D unresolved. Trimming took 6 bases from V and 7 from J, leaving 16 bases between them. The CDR3 has 14 amino acids. CDR1 and CDR2 from the germline V gene are SGHTA and FQGNSA. This CDR3 is CASRPAAQANEQFF. As DNA, the CDR3 is TGTGCCAGCAGGCCCGCTGCGCAGGCTAATGAGCAGTTCTTC.

This rearrangement joins TRBV13 to TRBJ2-5; 11 bases align to TRBD1. This CDR3 comprises 15 residues. Trimming at V came to 5 bases and at J to 2 bases, leaving 4 bases not matched to a gene. Germline CDR1 is PRHDT and CDR2 is FYEKMQ (reference sequence). The CDR3 reads CASSLRDRGQETQYF. CDR3 DNA sequence: TGTGCCAGCAGCCTCCGGGACAGGGGGCAAGAGACCCAGTACTTC.

The chain is built from TRBV6-5 and TRBJ1-5, with D uncertain. V gave up 5 bases and J gave up 5 bases, with 13 bases separating them. This CDR3 has 14 amino acids. Looked up from germline, CDR1 is MNHEY and CDR2 is SVGAGI. The CDR3 DNA reads TGTGCCAGCAGTCCCGACCGGGAGGATCAGCCCCAGCATTTT. This sequence encodes CASSPDREDQPQHF.

The sample holds one count of this clone. This chain joins TRBV7-9 and TRBJ1-5, with D possibly being TRBD1 (6 bases). The CDR3 is 14 amino acids. CDR1 is SEHNR, CDR2 FQNEAQ, per germline (reference sequence). V lost 4 bases, J lost 4 bases, and 11 bases lay in between. CDR3 residues: CASSSGQINQPQHF. The CDR3 DNA is TGTGCCAGCAGCTCAGGACAGATTAATCAGCCCCAGCATTTT. Based on the CDR3 plus reference TRBV7-9 and TRBJ1-5, the full variable domain is DTGVSQNPRHKITKRGQNVTFRCDPISEHNRLYWYRQTLGQGPEFLTYFQNEAQLEKSRLLSDRFSAERPKGSFSTLEIQRTEQGDSAMYLCASSSGQINQPQHFGDGTRLSIL.

The CDR3 loop is CASSNSRRDSLPYEQYF. The CDR3 DNA reads as TGTGCCAGCAGTAATAGTCGCAGGGACAGCCTTCCCTACGAGCAGTACTTC. V and J are TRBV7-9 and TRBJ2-7; 7 bases are shared with TRBD1. Germline-derived CDR1 and CDR2 are SEHNR and FQNEAQ (reference sequence). The CDR3 is 17 amino acids. Unmatched junction bases numbered 16, after V lost 6 bases and J lost 2 bases.

J is TRBJ1-4 and V is TRBV28, with D unresolved. Germline CDR1 reads MDHEN; CDR2 reads SYDVKM. There are 13 residues in the CDR3. Between the trimmed V and J ends, which lost 4 bases and 4 bases, there was a span of 7 bases. The CDR3 here is CASSSLFNEKLFF. The DNA for the CDR3 is TGTGCCAGCAGTTCCCTTTTTAATGAAAAACTGTTTTTT.

This rearrangement joins TRBV5-1 to TRBJ2-1; tentative D call: TRBD1 (6 bases). The CDR3 is 12 amino acids. Trimming took 3 bases from V and 8 from J, leaving 9 bases between them. From germline, CDR1 is SGHRS and CDR2 YFSETQ. This CDR3 reads CASSSQGYEQFF. The CDR3, as DNA: TGCGCCAGCAGCTCCCAGGGGTATGAGCAGTTCTTC.

V usage is TRBV19 and J usage is TRBJ1-5; D uncertain. Germline V gene sequence: CDR1 LNHDA, CDR2 SQIVND (reference sequence). CDR3 length equals 13 residues. V was pared by 6 bases and J by 10 bases, with 16 bases between. The CDR3 bases are TGTGCCAGTAGCCCCCGCGGCCGTGATCCCCAGCATTTT. This sequence encodes CASSPRGRDPQHF. Supplemented by reference TRBV19 and TRBJ1-5, the full variable domain reads DGGITQSPKYLFRKEGQNVTLSCEQNLNHDAMYWYRQDPGQGLRLIYYSQIVNDFQKGDIAEGYSVSREKKESFPLTVTSAQKNPTAFYLCASSPRGRDPQHFGDGTRLSIL.

CDR3 protein: CASSIRGFGTAEVYEQYF. In DNA, the CDR3 is TGTGCCAGTAGTATCAGGGGATTCGGGACAGCAGAGGTATACGAGCAGTACTTC. V and J are TRBV19 and TRBJ2-7; TRBD1 matches 7 bases. Trimming took 3 bases from V and 4 from J; bases not matched to a gene: 18. The germline V gene encodes CDR1 LNHDA and CDR2 SQIVND (reference sequence). This CDR3 has 18 residues.

In DNA form, the CDR3 reads TGTGCCAGCAGCCTTGGGGTGGGGCGGCGGACCGGGGAGCTGTTTTTT. This sequence encodes CASSLGVGRRTGELFF. The chain employs TRBV5-6 and TRBJ2-2, with D possibly being TRBD1 (5 bases). The CDR3 length is 16 residues. Trimming removed 4 bases from V and 5 bases from J, with 18 bases in between. CDR1 is SGHDT, CDR2 YYEEEE, per germline.

This chain joins TRBV29-1 and TRBJ1-1; tentatively, D is TRBD1 (6 bases). Germline CDR1 is SQVTM and CDR2 is ANQGSEA. Trimming stripped 7 bases from V and 0 bases from J, with 18 bases between. The CDR3 length is 15 residues. This chain's CDR3 is CSARGAGTLNTEAFF. In DNA, the CDR3 is TGCAGCGCCCGGGGCGCCGGGACATTGAACACTGAAGCTTTCTTT. Combining the CDR3 with reference TRBV29-1 and TRBJ1-1 gives the whole variable domain SAVISQKPSRDICQRGTSLTIQCQVDSQVTMMFWYRQQPGQSLTLIATANQGSEATYESGFVIDKFPISRPNLTFSTLTVSNMSPEDSSIYLCSARGAGTLNTEAFFGQGTRLTVV.

V and J are TRBV9 and TRBJ2-1; tentatively, D is TRBD1 (5 bases). The CDR3 is made up of 15 amino acids. Germline lookup yields CDR1 SGDLS and CDR2 YYNGEE. V was cut by 2 bases and J by 5 bases, with 14 bases left in between. CDR3 in DNA: TGTGCCAGCAGCGTTGATGGGGCCAGGGACAATGAGCAGTTCTTC. Translating gives CASSVDGARDNEQFF.

The chain employs TRBV19 and TRBJ2-7, with 7 positions matching TRBD1. CDR3 length: 15 amino acids. V trimming: 6 bases; J trimming: 3 bases; junction bases outside the gene matches: 11. CDR1 is LNHDA, CDR2 SQIVND, per germline (reference sequence). The CDR3 region is CASSLATGSYYEQYF. The CDR3 region has the DNA TGTGCCAGTAGCCTCGCGACAGGGTCCTACTACGAGCAGTACTTC.

The CDR3 DNA sequence: TGTGCCAGCAGCTCCGGCGACAGGGTAACCCCCTATGGCTACACCTTC. Residues: CASSSGDRVTPYGYTF. The chain has TRBV7-8 and TRBJ1-2; 7 nucleotides match TRBD1. The CDR3 length is 16 residues. Germline CDR1 and CDR2: SGHVS and FQNEAQ. V shed 4 bases and J 4 bases; nucleotides not matched to a gene: 12.

The V gene is TRBV9, the J gene TRBJ2-1; 8 positions agree with TRBD2. The germline V gene has CDR1 SGDLS and CDR2 YYNGEE. The CDR3 totals 18 residues. The V segment lost 1 base and the J segment 2 bases; nucleotides outside the gene matches: 11. The CDR3 nucleotides are TGTGCCAGCAGCGTAACCCCTACTAGCGGATCCACCTACAATGAGCAGTTCTTC. It is translated as CASSVTPTSGSTYNEQFF.

The chain uses TRBV7-2 and TRBJ2-2, with TRBD2 matching over 9 bases. Germline-derived CDR1 and CDR2 are SGHTA and FQGNSA. The CDR3 runs to 17 residues. V lost 2 bases and J lost 2; bases outside the gene matches: 6. The CDR3 protein is CASSLPAGGPNTGELFF. The CDR3, as DNA: TGTGCCAGCAGCTTACCAGCGGGGGGCCCCAACACCGGGGAGCTGTTTTTT. Filled out from reference TRBV7-2 and TRBJ2-2, the complete variable domain reads GAGVSQSPSNKVTEKGKDVELRCDPISGHTALYWYRQSLGQGLEFLIYFQGNSAPDKSGLPSDRFSAERTGGSVSTLTIQRTQQEDSAVYLCASSLPAGGPNTGELFFGEGSRLTVL.

This chain connects TRBV29-1 to TRBJ1-1; D remains ambiguous. The CDR3 has 15 residues. Germline assignment: CDR1 SQVTM and CDR2 ANQGSEA. Trimming took 1 base from V and 4 from J, leaving 16 bases between them. For the CDR3, the DNA is TGCAGCGTTGAAGGAGGGATGTCGTCCTTCACTGAAGCTTTCTTT. This sequence encodes CSVEGGMSSFTEAFF.

V usage is TRBV5-1 and J usage is TRBJ2-1; 10 nucleotides match TRBD2. The CDR3 is made up of 14 amino acids. In germline, CDR1 is SGHRS, CDR2 YFSETQ. Germline trimming cut 0 bases from V and 10 bases from J; bases unmatched to any gene: 4. The CDR3: CASSLGTSGGEQFF. The CDR3 DNA sequence: TGCGCCAGCAGCTTGGGGACTAGCGGAGGGGAGCAGTTCTTC.